This T cell receptor (beta chain) derives from a study of circulating tumor DNA in untreated peripheral T-cell lymphoma (TCRdb year 2021). From the cysteine up to the phenylalanine, the CDR3 has a length of 13 residues. Only the CDR3 DNA is retained, 39 bases long and in frame from the first base. V is cut by 5 bases and J by 0 bases, and the space between the germline ends is 8 bases. Based on the germline V gene (reference sequence), the CDR1 and CDR2 sequences are GTSNPN and SVGIG. Worth noting for this clone: Its antigen is not yet known. Base qualities are not at hand, and no much larger clone is one base apart.

Tumor-specific TCR clonotypes were identified by sequencing baseline tumor tissue collected before treatment. The study used next-generation sequencing of T-cell receptor sequences to monitor peripheral T-cell lymphoma patients receiving frontline treatment on a trial. The paper's findings and limits, for the study overall: Tumor-specific clonotypes turned up in roughly three quarters of patients, identified from roughly 90% of baseline tissues and from roughly 64% of baseline serum samples.

Library creation used the immunoSEQ multiplex PCR assay. The immuneACCESS repertoire file appears here via TCRdb, limited to in-frame rearrangements. These files lack a portion of the clones; in checked studies, under half of the deficit traces to unresolved V genes, and the cause of the others is not known. This sample holds about 7,000 clones; approximately 72% were observed only once. The ten biggest clones cover approximately 16% of the sample. The sequencing sample was made of tumor tissue. Recombination connected TRBV30 to TRBJ1-3, with the D gene not confidently named. This TCR was sampled from a human donor with peripheral T-cell lymphoma. The DNA sequence follows: TGTGCCTGGGCGACAAACTCTGGAAACACCATATATTTT. This codes for CAWATNSGNTIYF.